The text below deals with one T cell receptor beta chain. What it binds is not known. Every bit of the isolated RNA underwent reverse transcription, so sequencing read expressed TCRB transcripts. Measured with immunoSEQ multiplex PCR; TCRdb has only the in-frame clones, and not every one. The data hold some 700,000 clones, with roughly 13% observed a single time. V lost 7 bases and J 6 bases, leaving 10 bases between the germline ends. CDR1 is MNHEY, CDR2 SVGAGI, per germline. This CDR3 is built from 12 residues. This sample was included in a study of beta chain features in type 1 diabetes. Study-wide results and caveats: Moderately but significantly shorter TCRB CDR3s were found in Type 1 diabetes patients in all four CD4+ subsets.

Sequencing input: naive CD4+ T cells from blood. The receptor's source is a man aged 18 to 30 with type 1 diabetes. This rearrangement joins TRBV6-5 to TRBJ2-1; D is ambiguous. In nucleotides, the CDR3 is TGTGCCAGCATTAGAGTACCCAATGAGCAGTTCTTC. It specifies CASIRVPNEQFF.